Shown below are 11 T cell receptor beta chains from a single sample sequenced in a study of T cell repertoires in cytomegalovirus infection. TCRdb passed the reads through MiXCR, listing each CDR3 protein once. In the table there are 150,000 to 200,000 distinct CDR3 sequences, about 28% of which are singletons. Sequencing input: PBMCs. The receptors come from a human donor in good health (CMV status not recorded). Some clones in this sample may be carry-over from other donors' samples.

The table lists this clonotype with a few counts. This chain joins TRBV7-3 and TRBJ1-1; D possibly corresponds to TRBD1 (6 bases). V gave up 4 bases and J gave up 3 bases, with 9 bases separating them. The V gene's germline CDR1 is SGHTA and CDR2 FQGTGA. CDR3 length equals 13 residues. This CDR3 reads CASSSSGDTEAFF. The CDR3 DNA is TGTGCCAGCAGCTCATCAGGGGACACTGAAGCTTTCTTT.

This rearrangement joins TRBV12-3 or TRBV12-4 to TRBJ1-5, with 8 bases matching TRBD1. This CDR3 spans 18 amino acids. Unmatched junction bases numbered 12, after V lost 5 bases and J lost 0 bases. As DNA, the CDR3 is TGTGCCAGCAGTCCAGGGAGGACAGGGACATATAGCAATCAGCCCCAGCATTTT. Translated, it gives CASSPGRTGTYSNQPQHF.

The J gene is TRBJ2-4, the V gene TRBV5-1; D is undetermined. This CDR3 contains 13 residues. V was cut by 0 bases and J by 8 bases, with 9 bases left in between. Per germline, CDR1 SGHRS and CDR2 YFSETQ. The CDR3 DNA follows: TGCGCCAGCAGCTTGGACCTGATGGACATTCAGTACTTC. Translating it yields CASSLDLMDIQYF.

This chain links TRBV11-2 with TRBJ2-3; no firm D call. V was cut by 0 bases and J by 4 bases, with 8 bases left in between. The CDR3 is 14 amino acids. The germline gives CDR1 SGHAT, CDR2 FQNNGV. The CDR3 nucleotides read TGTGCCAGCAGCTTAGAGATGAGAGCAGATACGCAGTATTTT. Translating gives CASSLEMRADTQYF.

This clonotype came up many times. The chain employs TRBV7-2 and TRBJ2-5; 7 bases fit TRBD2. V was clipped by 4 bases and J by 0 bases; unmatched bases: 2. The CDR3 sequence is 14 residues long. Looked up from germline, CDR1 is SGHTA and CDR2 is FQGNSA. The CDR3 nucleotides are TGTGCCAGCAGCTCCGGGGGGTACCAAGAGACCCAGTACTTC. Protein: CASSSGGYQETQYF. The whole variable domain, remainder taken from reference TRBV7-2 and TRBJ2-5, is GAGVSQSPSNKVTEKGKDVELRCDPISGHTALYWYRQSLGQGLEFLIYFQGNSAPDKSGLPSDRFSAERTGGSVSTLTIQRTQQEDSAVYLCASSSGGYQETQYFGPGTRLLVL.

CDR3 nucleotide sequence: TGTGCCATCAGTGTGGATAGCAATCAGCCCCAGCATTTT. This gives the protein CAISVDSNQPQHF. The chain carries TRBV10-3 and TRBJ1-5; D is unclear. Germline CDR1 reads ENHRY; CDR2 reads SYGVKD. Trimming shortened V by 4 bases and J by 0 bases, and 4 bases separated the two germline ends. The CDR3 is 13 residues long.

The chain joins TRBV2 to TRBJ1-2; TRBD1 is a possible D gene (5 bases). V was shortened by 9 bases and J by 3 bases, with 11 bases between the two germline ends. Germline CDR1 SNHLY, CDR2 FYNNEI. This CDR3 has 12 amino acids. The CDR3 loop is CASGADDYGYTF. The DNA for the CDR3 is TGTGCCAGTGGGGCGGATGACTATGGCTACACCTTC.

The table lists this clonotype with a few counts. The genes are TRBV7-8 and TRBJ1-2; 9 nucleotides agree with TRBD1. Per the germline V gene, CDR1 is SGHVS and CDR2 is FQNEAQ. Germline trimming cut 5 bases from V and 4 bases from J; bases unmatched to any gene: 5. The CDR3 is 14 amino acids. The CDR3 coding sequence is TGTGCCAGCAGCACCACAGGGGGCAGCTATGGCTACACCTTC. It yields the protein CASSTTGGSYGYTF.

In this sample, this clonotype turned up a few times. The CDR3 DNA reads as TGTGCCAGCAGCTTAATAAGGGCGAACACTGAAGCTTTCTTT. Translated, it gives CASSLIRANTEAFF. This chain links TRBV11-2 with TRBJ1-1; D remains ambiguous. Germline V gives CDR1 SGHAT, CDR2 FQNNGV. The CDR3 covers 14 residues. Trimming removed 2 bases from V and 1 base from J, with 8 bases in between.

The J gene is TRBJ1-2, the V gene TRBV2; D gene ambiguous. The CDR3 loop spans 13 amino acids. CDR1 and CDR2 (germline): SNHLY, FYNNEI. Trimming removed 4 bases from V and 4 bases from J, with 10 bases in between. For the CDR3, the DNA is TGTGCCAGCAGTGCAGACTATTCCTATGGCTACACCTTC. Translation: CASSADYSYGYTF.

This clonotype was seen repeatedly, ten times or more. The chain couples TRBV7-2 to TRBJ2-2; no reliable D call. The CDR3 consists of 14 residues. CDR1 and CDR2 from the germline V gene are SGHTA and FQGNSA. V was clipped by 3 bases and J by 1 base, with 6 bases between them. The CDR3 sequence: CASSLWQNTGELFF. As DNA, the CDR3 is TGTGCCAGCAGCTTGTGGCAGAACACCGGGGAGCTGTTTTTT.